These T cell receptor beta chains were read from a single sample in a study of cytomegalovirus exposure and HLA in healthy donors. Libraries were prepared by immunoSEQ multiplex PCR; TCRdb keeps only in-frame clonotypes and omits some of them. The sample yields roughly 120,000 clones, over 8% seen once. Sequencing used PBMCs. The receptor set was obtained from a man aged 25-45 years in good health and CMV-seronegative. CDR3s include the opening cysteine and the closing phenylalanine or tryptophan. Each record gives: D gene, J gene, V gene, clone size, CDR3 protein, CDR3 DNA. A D gene is named only where the DNA matches it firmly. Clone size is not always given. Where it is, it says once, few, many or a class for expanded clones.

d_gene: NA
j_gene: TRBJ1-1
v_gene: TRBV27
abundance: NA
CDR3aa: CASSPGTTNTEAFF
CDR3nt: TGTGCCAGCAGTCCGGGGACAACGAACACTGAAGCTTTCTTT

d_gene: TRBD1
j_gene: TRBJ1-6
v_gene: TRBV4-1
abundance: NA
CDR3aa: CASSQEGQGLNSPLHF
CDR3nt: TGCGCCAGCAGCCAAGAGGGACAGGGTCTTAATTCACCCCTCCACTTT

d_gene: NA
j_gene: TRBJ2-7
v_gene: TRBV5-1
abundance: few
CDR3aa: CASSSKQGPQGEQYF
CDR3nt: TGCGCCAGCAGCTCAAAACAGGGCCCTCAGGGGGAGCAGTACTTC

d_gene: TRBD1
j_gene: TRBJ2-5
v_gene: TRBV5-1
abundance: few
CDR3aa: CASSTGQVSQETQYF
CDR3nt: TGCGCCAGCAGCACCGGACAGGTCTCCCAAGAGACCCAGTACTTC

d_gene: TRBD2
j_gene: TRBJ2-1
v_gene: TRBV5-4
abundance: NA
CDR3aa: CASSIKAGKPYNEQFF
CDR3nt: TGTGCCAGCAGCATCAAAGCGGGAAAACCCTACAATGAGCAGTTCTTC

d_gene: NA
j_gene: TRBJ2-1
v_gene: TRBV6-5
abundance: few
CDR3aa: CASSYSVNNEQFF
CDR3nt: TGTGCCAGCAGTTACTCTGTTAACAATGAGCAGTTCTTC

d_gene: TRBD2
j_gene: TRBJ2-2
v_gene: TRBV19
abundance: few
CDR3aa: CASSSGLANFGELFF
CDR3nt: TGTGCCAGTAGTTCGGGACTAGCCAATTTCGGGGAGCTGTTTTTT

d_gene: NA
j_gene: TRBJ1-1
v_gene: TRBV7-6
abundance: few
CDR3aa: CASSPGLTISLEAFF
CDR3nt: TGTGCCAGCAGCCCAGGGCTGACGATAAGTCTTGAAGCTTTCTTT

d_gene: NA
j_gene: TRBJ2-7
v_gene: TRBV29-1
abundance: few
CDR3aa: CSVEVNGYEQYF
CDR3nt: TGCAGCGTTGAAGTCAACGGCTACGAGCAGTACTTC

d_gene: NA
j_gene: TRBJ2-1
v_gene: TRBV7-2
abundance: NA
CDR3aa: CASSPSGGEQFF
CDR3nt: TGTGCCAGCAGCCCCTCCGGGGGTGAGCAGTTCTTC

d_gene: NA
j_gene: TRBJ1-2
v_gene: TRBV28
abundance: NA
CDR3aa: CASSLPGEGQNYGYTF
CDR3nt: TGTGCCAGCAGCCTCCCTGGGGAGGGGCAGAACTATGGCTACACCTTC

d_gene: TRBD2
j_gene: TRBJ2-1
v_gene: TRBV7-3
abundance: once
CDR3aa: CASSDSAGGPYNEQFF
CDR3nt: TGTGCCAGCAGCGACTCGGCGGGAGGGCCGTACAATGAGCAGTTCTTC

d_gene: NA
j_gene: TRBJ1-3
v_gene: TRBV9
abundance: NA
CDR3aa: CASSVGGGVSSGNTIYF
CDR3nt: TGTGCCAGCAGCGTAGGGGGAGGGGTCAGCTCTGGAAACACCATATATTTT

d_gene: NA
j_gene: TRBJ1-4
v_gene: TRBV7-9
abundance: NA
CDR3aa: CASSPLGGNEKLFF
CDR3nt: TGTGCCAGCAGCCCCCTCGGGGGTAATGAAAAACTGTTTTTT